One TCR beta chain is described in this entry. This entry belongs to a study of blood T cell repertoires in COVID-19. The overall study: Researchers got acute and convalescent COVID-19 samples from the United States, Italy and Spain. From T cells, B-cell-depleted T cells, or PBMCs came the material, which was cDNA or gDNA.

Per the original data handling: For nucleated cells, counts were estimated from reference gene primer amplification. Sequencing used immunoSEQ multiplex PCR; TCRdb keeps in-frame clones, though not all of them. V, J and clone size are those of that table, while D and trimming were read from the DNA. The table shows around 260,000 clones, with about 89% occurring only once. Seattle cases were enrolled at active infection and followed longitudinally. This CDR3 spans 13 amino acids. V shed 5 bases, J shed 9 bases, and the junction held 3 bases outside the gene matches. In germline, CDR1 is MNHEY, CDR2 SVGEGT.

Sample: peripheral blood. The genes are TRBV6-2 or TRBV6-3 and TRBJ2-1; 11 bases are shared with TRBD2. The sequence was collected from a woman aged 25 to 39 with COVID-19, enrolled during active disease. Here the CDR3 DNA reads TGTGCCAGCAGTCGACTAGCGGGACTTGAGCAGTTCTTC. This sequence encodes CASSRLAGLEQFF.